Shown below are 14 T cell receptor beta chains from a single sample sequenced in a study of blood T cell repertoires in COVID-19. Profiling relied on immunoSEQ multiplex PCR, and the TCRdb table lists in-frame clones only, not all of them. The top ten hold approximately 3.8% of the sample, which has about 220,000 clones, approximately 86% seen once. Input material: peripheral blood. The receptors come from a woman of 80 years or more with acute or convalescent COVID-19.

As for this clone: The junction shows a germline mismatch at one end, possibly a read error. The gene calls are TRBV6-2 or TRBV6-3 and TRBJ2-1, with 10 positions matching TRBD1. CDR3 size: 15 residues. Germline values: CDR1 MNHEY, CDR2 SVGEGT. The CDR3 loop is CASSWGTGAYNEQFF. For the CDR3, the DNA is TGTGCCAGCAGTTGGGGGACAGGGGCCTATAATGAGCAGTTCTTC.

The V and J genes are TRBV4-1 and TRBJ1-5; 11 bases map to TRBD1. This CDR3 region has 16 residues. V gave up 4 bases and J gave up 4 bases; unmatched junction bases: 6. In germline, CDR1 is MGHRA, CDR2 YSYEKL. The CDR3 nucleotides read TGCGCCAGCAGCCGAGGACAGGGGGCGAGAAATCAGCCCCAGCATTTT. It is translated as CASSRGQGARNQPQHF.

This sequence joins TRBV6-4 and TRBJ2-2, with 7 bases aligning to TRBD1. The CDR3 consists of 15 residues. V lost 6 bases to trimming and J lost 7 bases; unmatched junction nucleotides: 11. The germline V gene has CDR1 MRHNA and CDR2 SNTAGT. The CDR3 region is CASSYSGTEGGELFF. CDR3 coding DNA: TGTGCCAGCAGCTACTCCGGGACAGAGGGCGGGGAGCTGTTTTTT.

The chain has TRBV5-1 and TRBJ2-3; TRBD1 is a possible D gene (5 bases). Trimming removed 0 bases at V and 6 bases at J, with 14 bases between. Germline V gene sequence: CDR1 SGHRS, CDR2 YFSETQ. This CDR3 has 15 amino acids. The CDR3 DNA sequence: TGCGCCAGCAGCTTGGCTAGGGGCCGTTGGGATACGCAGTATTTT. Its protein product is CASSLARGRWDTQYF.

In its sample, this clone was seen a few times. The chain is built from TRBV7-9 and TRBJ2-3, with D maybe TRBD1 (5 bases). Per the germline V gene, CDR1 is SEHNR and CDR2 is FQNEAQ (reference sequence). Trimming shortened V by 2 bases and J by 1 base, and 10 bases separated the two germline ends. This CDR3 is built from 15 residues. This CDR3 reads CASSLLGPGTDTQYF. The CDR3 bases are TGTGCCAGCAGCTTACTGGGGCCGGGCACAGATACGCAGTATTTT.

The chain combines TRBV5-6 with TRBJ1-1; D possibly corresponds to TRBD1 (5 bases). The CDR3 covers 11 residues. V was cut by 3 bases and J by 10 bases, with 10 bases left in between. Germline V gene data show CDR1 as SGHDT and CDR2 as YYEEEE. For the CDR3, the DNA is TGTGCCAGCAGCTCGCAAGGGGCAGCTTTCTTT. This gives the protein CASSSQGAAFF.

The rearrangement uses TRBV29-1 and TRBJ1-5, with 7 bases aligning to TRBD1. Per the germline V gene, CDR1 is SQVTM and CDR2 is ANQGSEA. This CDR3 has 14 amino acids. The ends lost 6 bases at V and 7 bases at J; junction bases unmatched: 12. For the CDR3, the DNA is TGCAGCGTCGCCGGAGGGGGCGCAGGGCAGCCCCAGCATTTT. It specifies CSVAGGGAGQPQHF.

Only a few counts were recorded for this clone. The chain recombines TRBV4-3 with TRBJ1-5; D is ambiguous. Looked up from germline, CDR1 is LGHNA and CDR2 is YSLEER. Trimming removed 0 bases from V and 4 bases from J, with 10 bases in between. This CDR3 region has 15 residues. The CDR3 is CASSQDPQSNQPQHF. The CDR3 region has the DNA TGCGCCAGCAGCCAAGATCCCCAATCAAATCAGCCCCAGCATTTT.

The chain carries TRBV7-9 and TRBJ1-1, with D perhaps matching TRBD1 (5 bases). In germline, CDR1 is SEHNR, CDR2 FQNEAQ (reference sequence). V lost 3 bases, J lost 1 base, and 9 bases lay in between. This CDR3 comprises 14 residues. The CDR3 bases are TGTGCCAGCAGCTTTGGGGCCGCGAACACTGAAGCTTTCTTT. This gives the protein CASSFGAANTEAFF.

This sequence joins TRBV19 and TRBJ1-5, with D tentatively TRBD1 (5 bases). The length of the CDR3 is 16 residues. The V and J ends lost 10 bases and 4 bases respectively, with 23 bases between them. Germline CDR1 LNHDA, CDR2 SQIVND (reference sequence). The CDR3 loop is CATRGLGGASNQPQHF. The CDR3, as DNA: TGTGCCACCCGTGGGTTAGGAGGGGCGAGTAATCAGCCCCAGCATTTT.

This clone was recorded only once. CDR3 nucleotides: TGTGCCAGCAGCCCCCTCCTCTACGAGCAGTACTTC. Encoded protein: CASSPLLYEQYF. The chain uses TRBV7-8 and TRBJ2-7, with D unclear. Between the trimmed V and J ends, which lost 5 bases and 3 bases, there was a span of 8 bases. Germline V CDR1 and CDR2: SGHVS, FQNEAQ. This CDR3 comprises 12 residues.

The V gene is TRBV28, the J gene TRBJ1-2, with 8 bases that match TRBD1. The CDR3 consists of 16 residues. V lost 4 bases to trimming and J lost 5 bases; unmatched junction nucleotides: 12. Germline V gene lookup returns CDR1 MDHEN and CDR2 SYDVKM. Here the CDR3 reads CASSSLFGTGLYGYTF. The CDR3 coding sequence is TGTGCCAGCAGTTCACTTTTCGGGACAGGCCTATATGGCTACACCTTC.

The gene calls are TRBV5-4 and TRBJ2-1; perhaps TRBD1 as D (5 bases). V dropped 0 bases and J dropped 5 bases, with 15 bases sitting between them. This CDR3 is 16 amino acids long. Germline V gene sequence: CDR1 SGHNT, CDR2 YYREEE (reference sequence). In nucleotides, the CDR3 is TGTGCCAGCAGCTTGGGGTTAGGGGAAAAGAACAATGAGCAGTTCTTC. This sequence encodes CASSLGLGEKNNEQFF.

V is TRBV27 and J is TRBJ1-1; D might be TRBD1 (5 bases). The CDR3 contains 14 residues. Trimming shortened V by 3 bases and J by 5 bases, and 13 bases separated the two germline ends. Per germline, CDR1 MNHEY and CDR2 SMNVEV (reference sequence). This CDR3 reads CASSLGGSGTEAFF. The CDR3 DNA reads TGTGCCAGCAGTTTGGGGGGTTCGGGGACTGAAGCTTTCTTT.